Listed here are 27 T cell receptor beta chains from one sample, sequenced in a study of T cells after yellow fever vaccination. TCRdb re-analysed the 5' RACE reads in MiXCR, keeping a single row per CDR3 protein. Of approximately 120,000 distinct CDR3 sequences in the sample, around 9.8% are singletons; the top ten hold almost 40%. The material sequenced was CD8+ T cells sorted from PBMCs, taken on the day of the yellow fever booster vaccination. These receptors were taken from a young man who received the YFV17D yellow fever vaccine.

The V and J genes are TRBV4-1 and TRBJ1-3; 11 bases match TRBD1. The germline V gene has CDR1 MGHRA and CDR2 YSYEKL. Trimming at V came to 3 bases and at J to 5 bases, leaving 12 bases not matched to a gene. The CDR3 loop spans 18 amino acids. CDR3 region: CASSHVRMRTGGRNTIYF. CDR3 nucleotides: TGCGCCAGCAGCCACGTCCGGATGAGGACAGGGGGCCGAAACACCATATATTTT.

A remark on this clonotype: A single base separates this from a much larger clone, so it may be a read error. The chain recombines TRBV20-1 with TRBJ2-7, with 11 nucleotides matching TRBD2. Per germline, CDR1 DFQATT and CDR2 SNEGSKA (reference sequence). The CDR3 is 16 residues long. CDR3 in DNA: TGCAGTGCTAGCCCCGGTCCTAGCGGGGGGTCCTACGAGCTGTACTTC. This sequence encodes CSASPGPSGGSYELYF.

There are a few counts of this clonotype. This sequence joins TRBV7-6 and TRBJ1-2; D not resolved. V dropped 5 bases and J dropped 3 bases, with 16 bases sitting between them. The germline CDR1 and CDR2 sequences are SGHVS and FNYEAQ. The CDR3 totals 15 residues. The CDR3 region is CASSPRTREDYGYTF. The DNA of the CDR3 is TGTGCCAGCAGCCCCCGTACCCGGGAAGACTATGGCTACACCTTC.

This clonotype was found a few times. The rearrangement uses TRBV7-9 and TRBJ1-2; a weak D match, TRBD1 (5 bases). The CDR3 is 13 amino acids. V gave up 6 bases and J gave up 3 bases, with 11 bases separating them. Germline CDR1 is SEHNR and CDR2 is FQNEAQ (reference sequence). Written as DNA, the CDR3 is TGTGCCAGCAGAACGACAGCGGACTATGGCTACACCTTC. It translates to CASRTTADYGYTF.

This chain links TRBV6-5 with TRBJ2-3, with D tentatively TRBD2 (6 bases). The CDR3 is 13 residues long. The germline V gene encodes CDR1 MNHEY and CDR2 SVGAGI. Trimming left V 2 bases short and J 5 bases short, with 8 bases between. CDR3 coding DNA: TGTGCCAGCAGTTACGTCGGGGGAGATACGCAGTATTTT. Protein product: CASSYVGGDTQYF.

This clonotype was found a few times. CDR3 sequence: CASSSGTGGWETQYF. The CDR3 DNA sequence: TGTGCCAGCAGCTCCGGGACAGGGGGCTGGGAGACCCAGTACTTC. The chain has TRBV9 and TRBJ2-5; 12 positions match TRBD1. The CDR3 is made up of 15 amino acids. J lost 5 bases, V lost 4 bases, and 6 bases had no gene match. In germline, CDR1 is SGDLS, CDR2 YYNGEE. Combining the CDR3 with reference TRBV9 and TRBJ2-5 gives the whole variable domain DSGVTQTPKHLITATGQRVTLRCSPRSGDLSVYWYQQSLDQGLQFLIQYYNGEERAKGNILERFSAQQFPDLHSELNLSSLELGDSALYFCASSSGTGGWETQYFGPGTRLLVL.

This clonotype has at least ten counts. The CDR3 reads CASSFVEGRAVPTGELFF. CDR3 nucleotides: TGTGCCAGCAGTTTTGTCGAGGGCAGGGCAGTACCCACCGGGGAGCTGTTTTTT. The rearrangement uses TRBV27 and TRBJ2-2, with D perhaps TRBD1 or TRBD2 (5 bases each). CDR3 size: 18 residues. V lost 3 bases and J lost 4, with 21 bases in between. Germline V lookup: CDR1 MNHEY, CDR2 SMNVEV (reference sequence).

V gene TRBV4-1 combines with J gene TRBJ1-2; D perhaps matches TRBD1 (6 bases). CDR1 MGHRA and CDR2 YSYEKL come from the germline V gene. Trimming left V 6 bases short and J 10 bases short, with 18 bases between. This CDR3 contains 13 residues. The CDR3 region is CASRAPGEGIYTF. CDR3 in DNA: TGCGCCAGCAGGGCCCCAGGGGAAGGAATCTACACCTTC.

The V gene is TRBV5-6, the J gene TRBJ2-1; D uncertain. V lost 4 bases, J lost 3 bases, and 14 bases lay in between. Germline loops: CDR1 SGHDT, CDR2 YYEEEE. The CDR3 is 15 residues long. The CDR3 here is CASSASRVRYNEQFF. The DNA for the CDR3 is TGTGCCAGCAGCGCATCCCGGGTACGCTACAATGAGCAGTTCTTC.

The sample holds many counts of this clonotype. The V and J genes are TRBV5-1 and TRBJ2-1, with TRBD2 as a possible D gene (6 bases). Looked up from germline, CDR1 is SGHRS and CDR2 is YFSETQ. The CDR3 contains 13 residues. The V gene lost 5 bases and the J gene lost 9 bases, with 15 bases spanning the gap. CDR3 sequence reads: CASRFSGRIEQFF. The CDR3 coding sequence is TGCGCCAGCAGGTTTTCAGGGAGGATTGAGCAGTTCTTC.

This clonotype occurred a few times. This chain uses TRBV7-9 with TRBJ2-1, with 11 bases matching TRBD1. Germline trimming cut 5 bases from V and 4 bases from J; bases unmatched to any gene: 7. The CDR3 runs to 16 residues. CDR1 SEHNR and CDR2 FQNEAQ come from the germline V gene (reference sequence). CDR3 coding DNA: TGTGCCAGCAGCCACCGGGACAGGGGGGTTTACAATGAGCAGTTCTTC. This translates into CASSHRDRGVYNEQFF.

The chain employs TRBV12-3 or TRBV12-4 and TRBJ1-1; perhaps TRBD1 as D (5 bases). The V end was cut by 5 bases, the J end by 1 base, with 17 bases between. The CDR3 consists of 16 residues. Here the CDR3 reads CASSRTGGGPNTEAFF. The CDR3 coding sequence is TGTGCCAGCAGTAGAACAGGAGGAGGCCCGAACACTGAAGCTTTCTTT.

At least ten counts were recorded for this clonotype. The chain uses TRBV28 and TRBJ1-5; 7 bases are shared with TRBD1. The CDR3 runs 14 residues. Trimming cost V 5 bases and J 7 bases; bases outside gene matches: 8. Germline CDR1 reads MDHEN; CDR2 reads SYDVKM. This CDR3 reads CASSPDREDQPQHF. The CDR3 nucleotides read TGTGCCAGCAGTCCAGACAGGGAGGACCAGCCCCAGCATTTT.

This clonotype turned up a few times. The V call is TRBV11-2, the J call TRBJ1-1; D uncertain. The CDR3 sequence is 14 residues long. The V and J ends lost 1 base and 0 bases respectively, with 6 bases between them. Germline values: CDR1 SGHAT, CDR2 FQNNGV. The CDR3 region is CASSLVSMNTEAFF. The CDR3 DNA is TGTGCCAGCAGCTTAGTTAGTATGAACACTGAAGCTTTCTTT.

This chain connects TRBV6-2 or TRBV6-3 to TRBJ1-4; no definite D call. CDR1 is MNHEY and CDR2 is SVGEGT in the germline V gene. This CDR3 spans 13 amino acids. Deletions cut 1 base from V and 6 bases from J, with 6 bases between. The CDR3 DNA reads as TGTGCCAGCAGTTACTTCGGGGATGAAAAACTGTTTTTT. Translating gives CASSYFGDEKLFF.

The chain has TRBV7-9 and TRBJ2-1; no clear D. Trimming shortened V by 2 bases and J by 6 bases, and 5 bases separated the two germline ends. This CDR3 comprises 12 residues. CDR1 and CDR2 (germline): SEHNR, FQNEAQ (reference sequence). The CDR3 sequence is CASSLSVNEQFF. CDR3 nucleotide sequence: TGTGCCAGCAGCTTATCAGTCAATGAGCAGTTCTTC. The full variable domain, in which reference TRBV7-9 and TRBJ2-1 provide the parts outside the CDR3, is DTGVSQNPRHKITKRGQNVTFRCDPISEHNRLYWYRQTLGQGPEFLTYFQNEAQLEKSRLLSDRFSAERPKGSFSTLEIQRTEQGDSAMYLCASSLSVNEQFFGPGTRLTVL.

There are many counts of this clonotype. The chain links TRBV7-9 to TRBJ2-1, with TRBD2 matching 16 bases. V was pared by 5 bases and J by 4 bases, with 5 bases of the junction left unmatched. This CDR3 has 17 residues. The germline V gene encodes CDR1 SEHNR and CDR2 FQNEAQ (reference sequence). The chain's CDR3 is CASSLGTSGGAYNEQFF. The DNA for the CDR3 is TGTGCCAGCAGCCTCGGGACTAGCGGGGGGGCTTACAATGAGCAGTTCTTC.

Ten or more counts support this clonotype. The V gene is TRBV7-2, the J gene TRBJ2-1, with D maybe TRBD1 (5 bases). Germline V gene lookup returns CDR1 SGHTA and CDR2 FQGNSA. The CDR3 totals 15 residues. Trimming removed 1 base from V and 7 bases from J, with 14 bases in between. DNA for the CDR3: TGTGCCAGCAGCTTAGGGACCGCAGGGTGGAATGAGCAGTTCTTC. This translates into CASSLGTAGWNEQFF.

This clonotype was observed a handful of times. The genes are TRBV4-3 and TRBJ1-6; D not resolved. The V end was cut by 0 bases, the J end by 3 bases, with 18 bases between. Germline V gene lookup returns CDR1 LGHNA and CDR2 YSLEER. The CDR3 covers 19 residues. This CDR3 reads CASSQDPSEVLYYNSPLHF. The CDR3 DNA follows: TGCGCCAGCAGCCAAGATCCCTCGGAGGTCCTCTACTATAATTCACCCCTCCACTTT.

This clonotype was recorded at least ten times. The DNA for the CDR3 is TGCAGCGTGACGAGCGGGGGGGCGGGAGATACGCAGTATTTT. It is translated as CSVTSGGAGDTQYF. The chain combines TRBV29-1 with TRBJ2-3, with 10 bases that match TRBD2. The CDR3 runs to 14 residues. With 6 bases clipped from V and 5 bases from J, the junction kept 8 bases outside the gene matches. Germline CDR1 SQVTM, CDR2 ANQGSEA.

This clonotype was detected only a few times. DNA of the CDR3: TGTGCCAGCAGTTACTTAGGCCCTAACTATGGCTACACCTTC. Translating it yields CASSYLGPNYGYTF. The genes are TRBV6-5 and TRBJ1-2; D remains unclear. The CDR3 runs to 14 residues. V gave up 1 base and J gave up 0 bases, with 6 bases separating them. Looked up from germline, CDR1 is MNHEY and CDR2 is SVGAGI.

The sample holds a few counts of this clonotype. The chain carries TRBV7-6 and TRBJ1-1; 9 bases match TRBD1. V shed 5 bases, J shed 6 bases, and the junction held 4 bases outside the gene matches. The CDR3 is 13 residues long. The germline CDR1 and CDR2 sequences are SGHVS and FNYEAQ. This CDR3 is CASSGGQGPEAFF. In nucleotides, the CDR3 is TGTGCCAGCAGCGGGGGACAGGGCCCTGAAGCTTTCTTT.

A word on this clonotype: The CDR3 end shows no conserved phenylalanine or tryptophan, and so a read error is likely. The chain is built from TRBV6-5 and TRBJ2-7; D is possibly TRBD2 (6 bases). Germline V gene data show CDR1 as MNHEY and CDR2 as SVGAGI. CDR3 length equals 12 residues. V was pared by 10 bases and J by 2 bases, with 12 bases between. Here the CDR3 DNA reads TGTGCCACCCGGGGGTCAGCCTACGAGCAGTACATC. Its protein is CATRGSAYEQYI.

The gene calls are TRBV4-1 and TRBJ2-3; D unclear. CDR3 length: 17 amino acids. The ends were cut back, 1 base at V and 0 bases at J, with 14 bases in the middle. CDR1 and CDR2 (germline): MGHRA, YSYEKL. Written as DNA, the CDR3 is TGCGCCAGCAGCCAAGGGGCCTACATCTCTAGCACAGATACGCAGTATTTT. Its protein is CASSQGAYISSTDTQYF.

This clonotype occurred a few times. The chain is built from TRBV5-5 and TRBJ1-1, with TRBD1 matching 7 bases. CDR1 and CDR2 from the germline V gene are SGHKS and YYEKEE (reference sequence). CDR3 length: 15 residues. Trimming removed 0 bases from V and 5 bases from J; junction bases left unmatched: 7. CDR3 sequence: CASSLGDSVGTEAFF. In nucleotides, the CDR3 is TGTGCCAGCAGCTTGGGGGACAGTGTTGGGACTGAAGCTTTCTTT.

CDR3 region: CASSVVGRASTDTQYF. CDR3 DNA: TGTGCCAGCAGCGTAGTCGGCAGGGCTAGCACAGATACGCAGTATTTT. The chain has TRBV9 and TRBJ2-3; D perhaps matches TRBD1 (5 bases). CDR1 is SGDLS and CDR2 is YYNGEE in the germline V gene. This CDR3 spans 16 amino acids. Trimming left V 0 bases short and J 0 bases short, with 11 bases between.

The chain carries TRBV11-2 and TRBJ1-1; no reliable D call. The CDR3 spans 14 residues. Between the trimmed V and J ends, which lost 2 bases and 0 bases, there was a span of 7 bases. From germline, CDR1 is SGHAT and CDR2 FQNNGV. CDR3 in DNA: TGTGCCAGCAGCTTATTCCCCATGAACACTGAAGCTTTCTTT. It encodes CASSLFPMNTEAFF.